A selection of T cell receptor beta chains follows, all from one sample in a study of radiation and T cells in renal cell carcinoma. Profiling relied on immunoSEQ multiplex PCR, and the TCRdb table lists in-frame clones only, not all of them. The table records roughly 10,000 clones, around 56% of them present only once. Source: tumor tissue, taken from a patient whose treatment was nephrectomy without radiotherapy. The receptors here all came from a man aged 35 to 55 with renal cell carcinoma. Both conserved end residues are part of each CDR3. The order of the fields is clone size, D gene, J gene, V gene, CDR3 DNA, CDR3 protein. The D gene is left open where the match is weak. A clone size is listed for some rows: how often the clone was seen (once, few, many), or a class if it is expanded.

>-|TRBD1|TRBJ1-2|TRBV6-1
TGTGCCAGCAGCGGACAGGGAAACTATGGCTACACCTTC
CASSGQGNYGYTF
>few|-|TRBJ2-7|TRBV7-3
TGTGCCAGCACCCTAGGACCGAATTCTAGGGAGCAGTACTTC
CASTLGPNSREQYF
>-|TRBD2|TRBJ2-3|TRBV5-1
TGCGCCAGCAGCCCCATAGGACTAGCGGGCACAGATACGCAGTATTTT
CASSPIGLAGTDTQYF
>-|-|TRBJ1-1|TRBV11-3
TGTGCCAGCAGCTTACATCGGGGGAACACTGAAGCTTTCTTT
CASSLHRGNTEAFF
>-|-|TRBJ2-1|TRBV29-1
TGCAGCACGATGGGGGCGTATGAGCAGTTCTTC
CSTMGAYEQFF
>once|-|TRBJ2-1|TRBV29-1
TGCAGCGTTGAGGGCCCGGAGGGAACCTACAATGAGCAGTTCTTC
CSVEGPEGTYNEQFF
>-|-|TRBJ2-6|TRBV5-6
TGTGCCAGCAGCTTGGGGCGGGTCTCTGGGGCCAACGTCCTGACTTTC
CASSLGRVSGANVLTF
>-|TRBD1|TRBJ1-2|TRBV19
TGTGCCACCGCACCGGGACAGGGCTTTCGGTATGGCTACACCTTC
CATAPGQGFRYGYTF
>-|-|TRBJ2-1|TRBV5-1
TGCGCCACCCAATCTGGTGGGGCCACCGGCTACAATGAGCAGTTCTTC
CATQSGGATGYNEQFF
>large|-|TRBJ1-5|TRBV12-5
TGTGCTAGTGGTTGGGGAGGCAATCAGCCCCAGCATTTT
CASGWGGNQPQHF
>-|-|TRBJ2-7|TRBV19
TGTGCCAGTAGTATGGCCACCGAGGAGGGAAACGAGCAGTACTTC
CASSMATEEGNEQYF
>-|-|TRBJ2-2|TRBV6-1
TGTGCCATGCAGGGGAATACCGGGGAGCTGTTTTTT
CAMQGNTGELFF
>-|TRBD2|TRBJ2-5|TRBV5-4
TGTGCCAGCAGCTTGCGGGGCGGGAGGGTGCTAGAGACCCAGTACTTC
CASSLRGGRVLETQYF
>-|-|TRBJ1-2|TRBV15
TGTGCCACCAGCAGAGATCTCGGGGTCGGCTATGGCTACACCTTC
CATSRDLGVGYGYTF
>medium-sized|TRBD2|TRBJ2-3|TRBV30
TGTGCCTGGAGTGTAACGGGAGGGCCTACAGATACGCAGTATTTT
CAWSVTGGPTDTQYF
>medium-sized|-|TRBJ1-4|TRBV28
TGTGCCAGCAGTCTAGGATCCGGGTACAGAGAAAAACTGTTTTTT
CASSLGSGYREKLFF
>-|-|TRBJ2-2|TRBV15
TGTGCCACCAGCAGAGCCCGGACCGGGGAGCTGTTTTTT
CATSRARTGELFF
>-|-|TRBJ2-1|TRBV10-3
TGTGCCATCAGCTCCTACAATGAGCAGTTCTTC
CAISSYNEQFF
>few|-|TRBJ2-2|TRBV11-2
TGTGCCAGCAGCTTACATTGGGTGGCAGGGGTATGGGGGGAGCTGTTTTTT
CASSLHWVAGVWGELFF
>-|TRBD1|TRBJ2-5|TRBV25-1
TGTGCCAGCAGTGAATTGGGGAGCCGGACAGGACCACAAGAGACCCAGTACTTC
CASSELGSRTGPQETQYF
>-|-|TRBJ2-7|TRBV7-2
TGTGCCAGCAGTCATGGTTCCTACGAGCAGTACTTC
CASSHGSYEQYF
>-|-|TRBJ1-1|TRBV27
TGTGCCAGCAGTTCGAGGGGGGCCCCTGAAGCTTTCTTT
CASSSRGAPEAFF
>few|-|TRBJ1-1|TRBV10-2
TGCGCCAGCAGTGAAAAAGGGATTAGTGACACTGAAGCTTTCTTT
CASSEKGISDTEAFF
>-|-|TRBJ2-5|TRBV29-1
TGCAGCGTCCACGGACAGCAAGAGACCCAGTACTTC
CSVHGQQETQYF
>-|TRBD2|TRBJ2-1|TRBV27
TGTGCCAGCAGTTTGACTAGCGGGAGCGGAAATGAGCAGTTCTTC
CASSLTSGSGNEQFF
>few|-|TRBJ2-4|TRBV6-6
TGTGCCAGCAGTTATGACAATGGGGGCATTCAGTACTTC
CASSYDNGGIQYF